One and the same sample provided the 30 T cell receptor beta chains below, sequenced in a study of PD-1 blockade in classical Hodgkin lymphoma. Measured with immunoSEQ multiplex PCR; TCRdb has only the in-frame clones, and not every one. This sample has approximately 84,000 clones, with about nine tenths found just once. Each patient's relapse followed autologous stem cell transplantation, and brentuximab vedotin exposure varied. The source material was peripheral blood mononuclear cells (PBMCs), sampled at baseline. Source of these receptors: a human donor with classical Hodgkin lymphoma.

The CDR3 protein is CASSESQTNTGELFF. In nucleotides, the CDR3 is TGTGCCAGCAGTGAGAGTCAGACGAACACCGGGGAGCTGTTTTTT. The V and J genes are TRBV7-2 and TRBJ2-2, with D unresolved. This CDR3 has 15 residues. Germline V gene lookup returns CDR1 SGHTA and CDR2 FQGNSA. The germline V and J ends were trimmed by 6 bases and 0 bases, with 11 bases remaining between them. The full variable domain, in which reference TRBV7-2 and TRBJ2-2 provide the parts outside the CDR3, is GAGVSQSPSNKVTEKGKDVELRCDPISGHTALYWYRQSLGQGLEFLIYFQGNSAPDKSGLPSDRFSAERTGGSVSTLTIQRTQQEDSAVYLCASSESQTNTGELFFGEGSRLTVL.

The J gene is TRBJ1-2, the V gene TRBV29-1, with a weak D call TRBD1 (5 bases). CDR3 length equals 14 residues. The germline V gene has CDR1 SQVTM and CDR2 ANQGSEA. Trimming pared 5 bases from V and 0 bases from J, leaving 13 bases between. The CDR3 nucleotides are TGCAGCGTTTTCGGACAAGAAGCTAACTATGGCTACACCTTC. Translated, it gives CSVFGQEANYGYTF.

The rearrangement links TRBV28 to TRBJ1-1, with 7 bases lining up with TRBD1. The V and J ends lost 5 bases and 0 bases, in that order; junction bases with no gene match: 6. Germline V gives CDR1 MDHEN, CDR2 SYDVKM. This CDR3 is built from 15 residues. In DNA, the CDR3 is TGTGCCAGCAGTCTCGGACAGGCTATGAACACTGAAGCTTTCTTT. This translates into CASSLGQAMNTEAFF.

This chain uses TRBV9 with TRBJ2-4, with a tentative D call TRBD2 (6 bases). V dropped 0 bases and J dropped 8 bases, with 12 bases sitting between them. Germline-derived CDR1 and CDR2 are SGDLS and YYNGEE. The CDR3 runs 14 residues. In DNA form, the CDR3 reads TGTGCCAGCAGCGTAGATTTAGCGGCAGACATTCAGTACTTC. Protein sequence: CASSVDLAADIQYF.

CDR3 loop: CASSVQREGFNEQFF. The CDR3 bases are TGTGCCAGCAGTGTACAGCGGGAGGGGTTTAATGAGCAGTTCTTC. J is TRBJ2-1 and V is TRBV2; 10 bases align to TRBD2. Germline V gives CDR1 SNHLY, CDR2 FYNNEI. The CDR3 spans 15 residues. V lost 4 bases to trimming and J lost 7 bases; unmatched junction nucleotides: 7.

This rearrangement joins TRBV5-6 to TRBJ2-3; D is unresolved. Trimming pared 3 bases from V and 7 bases from J, leaving 6 bases between. The CDR3 length is 11 residues. The germline V gene encodes CDR1 SGHDT and CDR2 YYEEEE. The CDR3 bases are TGTGCCAGCAGCTCGTCGAATACGCAGTATTTT. Its protein is CASSSSNTQYF. Combining the CDR3 with reference TRBV5-6 and TRBJ2-3 gives the whole variable domain DAGVTQSPTHLIKTRGQQVTLRCSPKSGHDTVSWYQQALGQGPQFIFQYYEEEERQRGNFPDRFSGHQFPNYSSELNVNALLLGDSALYLCASSSSNTQYFGPGTRLTVL.

This clone has just one count. The chain recombines TRBV5-1 with TRBJ1-2; 7 positions match TRBD1. Trimming cost V 4 bases and J 2 bases; bases outside gene matches: 2. This CDR3 region has 13 residues. Germline-derived CDR1 and CDR2 are SGHRS and YFSETQ. The CDR3 DNA is TGCGCCAGCAGCGGGGGACAGAACTATGGCTACACCTTC. This encodes CASSGGQNYGYTF.

On this clone itself: The CDR3 ends on some other residue instead of the conserved phenylalanine or tryptophan, so this is likely a read error. The DNA is left out, because the CDR3 cannot be placed on it with certainty; the CDR3 is given as TCRdb lists it. The chain combines TRBV19 with TRBJ1-2. The germline CDR1 and CDR2 sequences are LNHDA and SQIVND (reference sequence). The CDR3 sequence runs 12 residues, both termini included. CDR3 loop: CASRRGGTVSIQ.

The J gene is TRBJ1-1, the V gene TRBV7-2; TRBD1 matches 7 bases. The V gene's germline CDR1 is SGHTA and CDR2 FQGNSA. The CDR3 sequence is 14 residues long. The J segment lost 11 bases and the V segment lost 5 bases, leaving 14 bases of the junction unmatched. CDR3 coding DNA: TGTGCCAGCAGCCCCGAAGGGACAGCTCATGGGGCTTTCTTT. Translating gives CASSPEGTAHGAFF.

This clone was detected only once. CDR3 residues: CASSLDIKDTQYF. The CDR3 DNA follows: TGTGCCAGCAGCTTAGATATTAAAGATACGCAGTATTTT. The rearrangement links TRBV7-6 to TRBJ2-3, with no clear D. This CDR3 comprises 13 residues. The V gene lost 1 base and the J gene lost 5 bases, with 7 bases spanning the gap. Germline V gene data show CDR1 as SGHVS and CDR2 as FNYEAQ.

The chain is built from TRBV29-1 and TRBJ2-3; no clear D gene. Trimming stripped 5 bases from V and 6 bases from J, with 21 bases between. From germline, CDR1 is SQVTM and CDR2 ANQGSEA. The length of the CDR3 is 15 residues. DNA of the CDR3: TGCAGCGTTTGTTTGGCTGAAAGGGCCCAGGATACGCAGTATTTT. This sequence encodes CSVCLAERAQDTQYF.

This rearrangement joins TRBV5-1 to TRBJ2-5, with 8 nucleotides matching TRBD2. After removal of 5 bases from V and 5 bases from J, the junction contained 11 bases not matched to a gene. The CDR3 has 15 residues. Germline CDR1 SGHRS, CDR2 YFSETQ. The CDR3 DNA is TGCGCCAGCAGGGCCCCGGCTAGCGGGTTGGAGACCCAGTACTTC. Translation: CASRAPASGLETQYF.

V and J are TRBV5-1 and TRBJ2-2, with 7 bases that match TRBD2. Germline CDR1 SGHRS, CDR2 YFSETQ. The CDR3 spans 15 residues. Losses at the gene ends were 1 base for V and 3 bases for J; bases not matched to a gene: 3. CDR3 in DNA: TGCGCCAGCAGCTTGCTTCGGGGGGACACCGGGGAGCTGTTTTTT. This codes for CASSLLRGDTGELFF. The variable domain in full, with the rest retrieved from reference TRBV5-1 and TRBJ2-2, is KAGVTQTPRYLIKTRGQQVTLSCSPISGHRSVSWYQQTPGQGLQFLFEYFSETQRNKGNFPGRFSGRQFSNSRSEMNVSTLELGDSALYLCASSLLRGDTGELFFGEGSRLTVL.

The genes are TRBV10-3 and TRBJ2-5; 9 positions match TRBD2. CDR3 length equals 17 residues. Germline loops: CDR1 ENHRY, CDR2 SYGVKD. J gave up 0 bases and V 0 bases, and 5 bases lay outside the gene matches. In DNA form, the CDR3 reads TGTGCCATCAGTGAGTCTGGAGCTAGCGGGGACCAAGAGACCCAGTACTTC. It encodes CAISESGASGDQETQYF.

The rearrangement joins TRBV7-2 to TRBJ2-7, with 8 bases matching TRBD2. J was trimmed by 1 base and V by 6 bases; bases with no gene match: 5. This CDR3 contains 14 residues. Germline lookup yields CDR1 SGHTA and CDR2 FQGNSA. The CDR3 spells CASRNPSGSYEQYF. The CDR3 coding sequence is TGTGCCAGCAGAAATCCTAGCGGGTCCTACGAGCAGTACTTC.

The rearrangement links TRBV7-9 to TRBJ1-1; D gene ambiguous. The CDR3 spans 12 residues. CDR1 is SEHNR and CDR2 is FQNEAQ in the germline V gene (reference sequence). V gave up 3 bases and J gave up 5 bases, with 7 bases separating them. The CDR3 is CASSLRQTEAFF. CDR3 coding DNA: TGTGCCAGCAGCTTGCGGCAAACTGAAGCTTTCTTT.

This clone was picked up one time. J is TRBJ1-1 and V is TRBV6-1, with 8 bases fitting TRBD1. J gave up 6 bases and V 6 bases, and 3 bases lay outside the gene matches. Germline assignment: CDR1 MNHNS and CDR2 SASEGT. This CDR3 is built from 12 residues. CDR3 in DNA: TGTGCCAGCAGGCTGGGACAGGCTGAAGCTTTCTTT. Its protein product is CASRLGQAEAFF.

The chain carries TRBV5-1 and TRBJ2-4, with D possibly TRBD2 on 6 matching bases. Trimming removed 1 base from V and 7 bases from J, with 21 bases in between. The CDR3 has 17 amino acids. The germline V gene encodes CDR1 SGHRS and CDR2 YFSETQ. CDR3 loop: CASSLRGPGLRTNIQYF. The CDR3 DNA is TGCGCCAGCAGCTTGAGGGGTCCGGGACTCAGAACGAACATTCAGTACTTC. Full variable domain (remainder filled in from reference TRBV5-1 and TRBJ2-4): KAGVTQTPRYLIKTRGQQVTLSCSPISGHRSVSWYQQTPGQGLQFLFEYFSETQRNKGNFPGRFSGRQFSNSRSEMNVSTLELGDSALYLCASSLRGPGLRTNIQYFGAGTRLSVL.

The chain uses TRBV7-2 and TRBJ2-1; TRBD2 agrees at 8 bases. Germline CDR1 reads SGHTA; CDR2 reads FQGNSA. This CDR3 has 16 amino acids. The J segment lost 9 bases and the V segment lost 5 bases, leaving 15 bases of the junction unmatched. The CDR3 coding sequence is TGTGCCAGCAGCCAAGACCCGCTCGCGGGAGGCGGTGAGCAGTTCTTC. Translating it yields CASSQDPLAGGGEQFF.

The chain links TRBV2 to TRBJ1-2; TRBD1 agrees at 7 bases. This CDR3 comprises 14 residues. CDR1 is SNHLY, CDR2 FYNNEI, per germline. Trimming took 4 bases from V and 4 from J; bases not matched to a gene: 6. The chain's CDR3 is CASSGSQGSYGYTF. CDR3 nucleotides: TGTGCCAGCAGTGGATCACAGGGGAGCTATGGCTACACCTTC. Full variable domain (rest looked up from reference TRBV2 and TRBJ1-2): EPEVTQTPSHQVTQMGQEVILRCVPISNHLYFYWYRQILGQKVEFLVSFYNNEISEKSEIFDDQFSVERPDGSNFTLKIRSTKLEDSAMYFCASSGSQGSYGYTFGSGTRLTVV.

The genes are TRBV5-1 and TRBJ2-5; 8 positions agree with TRBD2. The CDR3 spans 14 residues. Germline V gene sequence: CDR1 SGHRS, CDR2 YFSETQ. V was pared by 0 bases and J by 5 bases, with 3 bases of the junction left unmatched. As DNA, the CDR3 is TGCGCCAGCAGCTTGGCCCCGGGAGGGGAGACCCAGTACTTC. Residues: CASSLAPGGETQYF.

The chain recombines TRBV4-2 with TRBJ1-2; D unresolved. The CDR3 has 15 residues. V was clipped by 1 base and J by 5 bases, with 14 bases between them. Germline assignment: CDR1 LGHNA and CDR2 YNFKEQ. In nucleotides, the CDR3 is TGTGCCAGCAGCCAAGGCCCGAGGAGCCGATATGGCTACACCTTC. Translated, it gives CASSQGPRSRYGYTF.

Here the CDR3 reads CASSEGPAYQPQHF. The CDR3 DNA reads as TGTGCCAGCAGTGAGGGACCGGCCTATCAGCCCCAGCATTTT. The chain uses TRBV7-6 and TRBJ1-5; perhaps TRBD1 as D (5 bases). The CDR3 runs to 14 residues. The germline V and J ends were trimmed by 6 bases and 5 bases, with 14 bases remaining between them. CDR1 SGHVS and CDR2 FNYEAQ come from the germline V gene. The entire variable domain, with the rest obtained from reference TRBV7-6 and TRBJ1-5, is as follows: GAGVSQSPRYKVTKRGQDVALRCDPISGHVSLYWYRQALGQGPEFLTYFNYEAQQDKSGLPNDRFSAERPEGSISTLTIQRTEQRDSAMYRCASSEGPAYQPQHFGDGTRLSIL.

The chain couples TRBV28 to TRBJ2-3; the match to TRBD2 covers 7 bases. Germline loops: CDR1 MDHEN, CDR2 SYDVKM. V lost 3 bases to trimming and J lost 10 bases; unmatched junction nucleotides: 4. The CDR3 is 12 amino acids. CDR3 loop: CASSFLREAQYF. The CDR3 region has the DNA TGTGCCAGCAGTTTCCTCCGGGAGGCGCAGTATTTT.

This chain connects TRBV5-4 to TRBJ2-1; TRBD2 matches 11 bases. Germline CDR1 and CDR2: SGHNT and YYREEE (reference sequence). The CDR3 runs 16 residues. V trimming: 4 bases; J trimming: 1 base; junction bases outside the gene matches: 4. The CDR3 is CASSPGTSGSYNEQFF. The CDR3 nucleotides are TGTGCCAGCAGCCCGGGGACTAGCGGTTCCTACAATGAGCAGTTCTTC.

This sequence joins TRBV30 and TRBJ2-3; 12 bases are shared with TRBD2. Germline-derived CDR1 and CDR2 are GTSNPN and SVGIG (reference sequence). V lost 7 bases, J lost 5 bases, and 7 bases stayed unmatched. The CDR3 contains 14 residues. In nucleotides, the CDR3 is TGTGCCTTGACGACTAGCGGGAGTCTAGATACGCAGTATTTT. Protein: CALTTSGSLDTQYF.

This sequence joins TRBV30 and TRBJ2-5; 7 nucleotides match TRBD1. The CDR3 contains 14 residues. J was trimmed by 7 bases and V by 8 bases; bases with no gene match: 16. In germline, CDR1 is GTSNPN, CDR2 SVGIG (reference sequence). CDR3 bases: TGTGCCGGGGATATCGGGGCAGGGGGTGTGACCCAGTACTTC. This translates into CAGDIGAGGVTQYF.

This chain uses TRBV6-1 with TRBJ1-3; TRBD1 matches at 8 bases. The CDR3 covers 15 residues. CDR1 is MNHNS and CDR2 is SASEGT in the germline V gene. The junction had 6 bases not matched to a gene; V was cut back by 6 bases and J by 2 bases. CDR3 in amino acids: CASSGQGSAGNTIYF. As DNA, the CDR3 is TGTGCCAGCAGCGGACAGGGATCGGCTGGAAACACCATATATTTT.

This chain joins TRBV10-2 and TRBJ1-1; no clear D gene. Germline loops: CDR1 WSHSY, CDR2 SAAADI. The CDR3 consists of 11 residues. V was cut by 3 bases and J by 11 bases, with 10 bases left in between. Written as DNA, the CDR3 is TGCGCCAGCAGTGATGCGGCCTGGGCTTTCTTT. Translated: CASSDAAWAFF.

This clone was found a few times. The chain employs TRBV4-3 and TRBJ2-1; either TRBD1 or TRBD2 may fit D (5 bases each). CDR1 and CDR2 (germline): LGHNA, YSLEER. CDR3 length equals 19 residues. V was cut by 0 bases and J by 0 bases, with 18 bases left in between. CDR3 sequence: CASSQDPSGQPSSYNEQFF. DNA of the CDR3: TGCGCCAGCAGCCAAGATCCGAGCGGACAACCCAGCTCCTACAATGAGCAGTTCTTC.